This section outlines one T cell receptor (beta chain) sequence together with its context. Its antigen is not yet known. Qualities for individual bases were not recorded, and no much larger clone is one base off. The data were taken from a study of CD8 T cells in Susac syndrome (dated by TCRdb to about 2019). Study-level background: Of the Susac syndrome patients who were sequenced, roughly six had clinically active disease and 8 or 9 were in clinical remission. At blood withdrawal, Susac syndrome patients were either therapy-naive, taking corticosteroids (in some cases with IVIg as well), or taking IVIg alone. The study used repertoire sequencing to test whether antigen drove CD8+ T cell activation and differentiation in Susac syndrome. The investigation overall reported the following: In the CD4+ T cell repertoire of Susac syndrome patients, clonal expansion was not detected. The number of individuals in the TCR sequencing and HLA analysis was recognized as being relatively small.

RNA was extracted using the RNeasy kit, and about 0.45 to 1 ug of the RNA was reverse transcribed with random hexamers. The immunoSEQ multiplex PCR assay, which covers 54 Vbeta and 13 Jbeta segments, was used to amplify TCR beta CDR3 regions. PCR amplification bias was corrected using a synthetic template baseline for primer optimization and computational correction. On the authors' methods: Reads were annotated to V, D and J genes per IMGT and analyzed with immunoSEQ Analyzer, keeping only productive sequences. To calculate clonality, Shannon entropy was normalized by log2 of the number of productive unique sequences and then subtracted from one. Public and private clones were assessed among the 100 most prevalent clones of each patient and control. A clone was defined as Susac-specific if it was absent from the healthy and MS cohorts, from roughly 980 published viral clones and from other ImmuneACCESS disease sequences. Starting from the raw public reads, TCRdb applied fastp trimming at Q25, assembled clones with MiXCR and retained in-frame beta chains. Rows with one shared CDR3 protein collapse into an entry with the most common genes and DNA. These V and J calls derive from TCRdb rather than the authors' analysis. Here the sample has 120,000 or so distinct CDR3 sequences; 96% occur a single time. Jointly, the top ten make up about 0.13% of the sample.

Peripheral blood CD8+ and CD4+ T cells from healthy donors, Susac syndrome patients and multiple sclerosis patients were profiled by high-throughput TCR beta sequencing. The Susac syndrome patients fulfilled recently defined diagnostic criteria for either definite or probable disease. CD8+ TEMRA cells were enriched by FACS, while bulk CD8+ and CD4+ T cells were purified by magnetic negative isolation. Blood was collected in EDTA tubes and processed within 24 hours, with PBMCs isolated through density gradient centrifugation. PBMCs intended for TCR sequencing were cryopreserved in liquid nitrogen and were subsequently thawed in a 37 degrees C water bath. A purity of at least 90% was achieved for sorted or isolated CD4+, CD8+ and CD8+ TEMRA cells. CDR1 is given as DFQATT and CDR2 as SNEGSKA, both from the germline V gene (reference sequence). For this chain, trimming is 2 bases at the V end and 0 bases at the J end, and the number of junction bases without a gene match is 5. The CDR3 goes from the cysteine to the phenylalanine over 16 residues. The DNA shown is the 48-base CDR3, in frame from base 1.

Sequenced material: CD4+ T cells from PBMCs. The chain was built from TRBV20-1 and TRBJ2-1, and 9 bases in between align with TRBD2. This TCR derives from a human donor with Susac syndrome. The CDR3 protein: CSARPPSGASYNEQFF. The DNA sequence follows: TGCAGTGCTAGACCCCCTAGCGGGGCCTCCTACAATGAGCAGTTCTTC.